One and the same sample provided the 18 T cell receptor beta chains below, sequenced in a study of shared clonotypes between healthy human individuals. Naive CD8 cells lacked CD45RO and underwent positive selection for CCR7, leaving out terminally differentiated effector memory CD45RA+ cells. Only in-frame clones appear in the TCRdb table, and some are missing; sequencing was by immunoSEQ multiplex PCR. The sample lists around 1.9 million clones; roughly 93% were seen once. Sequenced material: naive CD8+ T cells from PBMCs. The receptor set was obtained from a man aged 18 to 30 in good health. Some clones in this sample may be carry-over from other donors' samples.

The chain employs TRBV29-1 and TRBJ1-2; D remains unclear. The CDR3 is 10 amino acids. V lost 4 bases, J lost 8 bases, and 8 bases lay in between. Germline V gives CDR1 SQVTM, CDR2 ANQGSEA. The CDR3 is CSVVTVGYTF. DNA of the CDR3: TGCAGCGTTGTAACAGTAGGCTACACCTTC.

CDR3 residues: CSVGRESGIRETQYF. The CDR3, as DNA: TGCAGCGTTGGGCGGGAAAGCGGGATTAGAGAGACCCAGTACTTC. The genes are TRBV29-1 and TRBJ2-5, with 7 bases aligning to TRBD2. The CDR3 runs 15 residues. Germline CDR1 and CDR2: SQVTM and ANQGSEA. V dropped 4 bases and J dropped 4; count of bases not matched to a gene: 12.

The genes are TRBV7-9 and TRBJ2-7; D unclear. V gave up 5 bases and J gave up 1 base, with 9 bases separating them. The CDR3 totals 13 residues. Germline V lookup: CDR1 SEHNR, CDR2 FQNEAQ (reference sequence). The CDR3 nucleotides read TGTGCCAGCAGCCGGTGGGGATCCTACGAGCAGTACTTC. Translating gives CASSRWGSYEQYF.

As regards this clone: In the same sample, other DNA sequences code for this CDR3. The V gene is TRBV27, the J gene TRBJ2-7; 9 bases are shared with TRBD1. V trimming: 5 bases; J trimming: 0 bases; junction bases outside the gene matches: 8. CDR1 MNHEY and CDR2 SMNVEV come from the germline V gene (reference sequence). The length of the CDR3 is 16 residues. This CDR3 reads CASSPSTGGLSYEQYF. CDR3 DNA sequence: TGTGCCAGCAGTCCCTCGACAGGGGGACTCTCCTACGAGCAGTACTTC.

This chain connects TRBV9 to TRBJ2-3; D is unresolved. The CDR3 length is 14 residues. V lost 7 bases and J lost 3, with 15 bases in between. Germline CDR1 reads SGDLS; CDR2 reads YYNGEE. In DNA form, the CDR3 reads TGTGCCAGCCGACCGGGCATCACTACAGATACGCAGTATTTT. Translation gives CASRPGITTDTQYF. The variable domain in full, completed from reference TRBV9 and TRBJ2-3, reads DSGVTQTPKHLITATGQRVTLRCSPRSGDLSVYWYQQSLDQGLQFLIQYYNGEERAKGNILERFSAQQFPDLHSELNLSSLELGDSALYFCASRPGITTDTQYFGPGTRLTVL.

The chain joins TRBV6-5 to TRBJ1-2, with D hard to call. Trimming left V 4 bases short and J 7 bases short, with 16 bases between. Germline V gene sequence: CDR1 MNHEY, CDR2 SVGAGI. The CDR3 extends over 14 amino acids. The CDR3: CASSWGVSSGGYTF. The CDR3 region has the DNA TGTGCCAGCAGTTGGGGAGTCAGTTCTGGTGGCTACACCTTC.

V is TRBV11-2 and J is TRBJ2-5; 14 bases map to TRBD2. V lost 1 base, J lost 1 base, and 8 bases stayed unmatched. The CDR3 covers 19 residues. The germline CDR1 and CDR2 sequences are SGHAT and FQNNGV. The CDR3 here is CASSLGLAGGPPFQETQYF. The CDR3 nucleotides are TGTGCCAGCAGCTTAGGACTAGCGGGAGGGCCCCCCTTCCAAGAGACCCAGTACTTC. The variable domain in full, with the rest retrieved from reference TRBV11-2 and TRBJ2-5, is EAGVAQSPRYKIIEKRQSVAFWCNPISGHATLYWYQQILGQGPKLLIQFQNNGVVDDSQLPKDRFSAERLKGVDSTLKIQPAKLEDSAVYLCASSLGLAGGPPFQETQYFGPGTRLLVL.

The V gene is TRBV5-1, the J gene TRBJ2-7; D gene unclear. Germline CDR1 and CDR2: SGHRS and YFSETQ. The CDR3 extends over 13 amino acids. V was cut by 2 bases and J by 4 bases, with 10 bases left in between. CDR3 nucleotide sequence: TGCGCCAGCAGCTTTTTTCTAGGGTACGAGCAGTACTTC. Its translation is CASSFFLGYEQYF.

This sequence joins TRBV7-3 and TRBJ2-1; D gene ambiguous. The CDR3 spans 15 residues. V was trimmed by 7 bases and J by 8 bases, leaving 21 bases between them. Per the germline V gene, CDR1 is SGHTA and CDR2 is FQGTGA. CDR3 nucleotide sequence: TGTGCCAGCACCATTCAAGTTGGCGGTAGGGATGAGCAGTTCTTC. Translation gives CASTIQVGGRDEQFF. The whole variable domain, filled in from reference TRBV7-3 and TRBJ2-1, reads GAGVSQTPSNKVTEKGKYVELRCDPISGHTALYWYRQSLGQGPEFLIYFQGTGAADDSGLPNDRFFAVRPEGSVSTLKIQRTERGDSAVYLCASTIQVGGRDEQFFGPGTRLTVL.

About this clone: In the same sample, other DNA sequences code for this CDR3. J is TRBJ1-5 and V is TRBV27; 9 bases are a match to TRBD1. V dropped 0 bases and J dropped 5; count of bases not matched to a gene: 2. The CDR3 totals 15 residues. The germline CDR1 and CDR2 sequences are MNHEY and SMNVEV (reference sequence). CDR3 DNA sequence: TGTGCCAGCAGTTTATCGGGACAGGGCTATCAGCCCCAGCATTTT. It specifies CASSLSGQGYQPQHF.

The V call is TRBV19, the J call TRBJ2-5; no definite D call. The V gene's germline CDR1 is LNHDA and CDR2 SQIVND (reference sequence). The CDR3 runs 16 residues. V was cut by 1 base and J by 2 bases, with 14 bases left in between. The CDR3 is CASSIGGEGEQETQYF. DNA of the CDR3: TGTGCCAGTAGTATAGGAGGTGAAGGCGAACAAGAGACCCAGTACTTC.

This chain connects TRBV18 to TRBJ2-6; no definite D call. Germline V gene data show CDR1 as KGHSH and CDR2 as LQKENI. Trimming removed 4 bases from V and 0 bases from J, with 7 bases in between. The CDR3 spans 15 residues. In nucleotides, the CDR3 is TGTGCCAGCTCACAAGGGATCTCTGGGGCCAACGTCCTGACTTTC. Residues: CASSQGISGANVLTF.

V is TRBV28 and J is TRBJ2-1; 9 nucleotides agree with TRBD1. The CDR3 extends over 16 amino acids. Germline loops: CDR1 MDHEN, CDR2 SYDVKM. Losses at the gene ends were 3 bases for V and 5 bases for J; bases not matched to a gene: 8. The CDR3 loop reads CASSLGWGTGHNEQFF. The CDR3 DNA is TGTGCCAGCAGTTTGGGGTGGGGGACAGGGCACAATGAGCAGTTCTTC.

CDR3 in amino acids: CASSQDPRWDSSYEQYF. CDR3 DNA: TGTGCCAGCAGCCAAGATCCCCGATGGGATAGCTCCTACGAGCAGTACTTC. The chain carries TRBV14 and TRBJ2-7; no firm D call. The CDR3 extends over 17 amino acids. Germline V gives CDR1 SGHDN, CDR2 FVKESK. Trimming cost V 0 bases and J 0 bases, with 15 bases left between them.

Notes on this clone: Other DNA sequences in this specimen translate into the identical CDR3. The rearrangement uses TRBV5-1 and TRBJ1-1; 7 nucleotides match TRBD1. The CDR3 spans 15 residues. V was clipped by 0 bases and J by 0 bases; unmatched bases: 2. Germline CDR1 is SGHRS and CDR2 is YFSETQ. CDR3 nucleotide sequence: TGCGCCAGCAGCTTGGGACAGGGATTGAACACTGAAGCTTTCTTT. Translated: CASSLGQGLNTEAFF.

The rearrangement uses TRBV28 and TRBJ2-3; D not resolved. Germline V gene lookup returns CDR1 MDHEN and CDR2 SYDVKM. The V gene lost 6 bases and the J gene lost 4 bases, with 14 bases spanning the gap. The CDR3 runs 14 residues. The CDR3 reads CASRTPGWADTQYF. The DNA of the CDR3 is TGTGCCAGCAGGACCCCAGGATGGGCAGATACGCAGTATTTT.

The chain employs TRBV30 and TRBJ2-7; the D is unclear. The CDR3 runs 11 residues. The V end was cut by 1 base, the J end by 5 bases, with 6 bases between. Per germline, CDR1 GTSNPN and CDR2 SVGIG (reference sequence). For the CDR3, the DNA is TGTGCCTGGAGTGGTAGGAACGAGCAGTACTTC. This translates into CAWSGRNEQYF.

The gene calls are TRBV6-4 and TRBJ2-1; TRBD2 aligns across 12 bases. The length of the CDR3 is 15 residues. The germline gives CDR1 MRHNA, CDR2 SNTAGT. The J segment lost 5 bases and the V segment lost 3 bases, leaving 2 bases of the junction unmatched. The CDR3 coding sequence is TGTGCCAGCAGTGAACTAGCGGGAGGTAACAATGAGCAGTTCTTC. Its translation is CASSELAGGNNEQFF.